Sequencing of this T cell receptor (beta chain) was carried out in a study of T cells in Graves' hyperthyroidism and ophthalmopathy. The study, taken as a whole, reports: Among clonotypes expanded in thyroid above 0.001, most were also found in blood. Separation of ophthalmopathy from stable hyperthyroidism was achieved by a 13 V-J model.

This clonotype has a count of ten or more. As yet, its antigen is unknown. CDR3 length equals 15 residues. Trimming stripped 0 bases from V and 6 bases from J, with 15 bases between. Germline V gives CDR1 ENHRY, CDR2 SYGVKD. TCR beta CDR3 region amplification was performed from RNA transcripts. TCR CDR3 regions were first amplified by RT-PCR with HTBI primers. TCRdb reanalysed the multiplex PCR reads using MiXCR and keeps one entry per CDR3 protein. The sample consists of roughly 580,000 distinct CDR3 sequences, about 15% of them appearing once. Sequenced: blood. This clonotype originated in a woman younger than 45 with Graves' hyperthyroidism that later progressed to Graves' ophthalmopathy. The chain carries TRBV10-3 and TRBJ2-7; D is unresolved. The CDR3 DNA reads TGTGCCATCAGTGAGTCCGGGTCTACCCCCCGCGAGCAGTACTTC. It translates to CAISESGSTPREQYF.